These 23 T cell receptor beta chains share one sample of origin, sequenced in a study of Ad26.COV2.S vaccination and SARS-CoV-2 variants. Treatment noted: 15 to 20 received Ad26.COV2.S at low or high dose, single or two shots; a few received placebo; per-sample allocation not given. The study sampled participants on day 63 after the first vaccine or placebo injection. Method: immunoSEQ multiplex PCR; TCRdb's copy keeps in-frame clones and lacks some. The sample contains approximately 410,000 clones, 88% of which appear only once. The source material was peripheral blood, sampled in a trial of Ad26.COV2.S vaccine versus placebo. Receptor source: a person between 18 and 65 years old who received the Ad26.COV2.S COVID-19 vaccine or a placebo.

This chain links TRBV2 with TRBJ2-7, with TRBD1 matching 7 bases. The CDR3 consists of 13 residues. Losses at the gene ends were 10 bases for V and 2 bases for J; bases not matched to a gene: 8. CDR1 SNHLY and CDR2 FYNNEI come from the germline V gene. The CDR3 sequence: CATLRQGTYEQYF. The CDR3 nucleotides are TGTGCCACCCTCCGACAGGGAACCTACGAGCAGTACTTC.

V is TRBV28 and J is TRBJ1-2; tentative D call: TRBD1 (5 bases). This CDR3 region has 14 residues. V was clipped by 8 bases and J by 5 bases, with 18 bases between them. The germline V gene has CDR1 MDHEN and CDR2 SYDVKM. CDR3 region: CASSPGRSFYGYTF. CDR3 sequence (DNA): TGTGCCAGCTCTCCGGGACGGAGTTTTTATGGCTACACCTTC.

The chain has TRBV27 and TRBJ2-7, with D unresolved. V gave up 2 bases and J gave up 3 bases, with 8 bases separating them. Germline lookup yields CDR1 MNHEY and CDR2 SMNVEV (reference sequence). CDR3 length: 13 amino acids. CDR3 sequence reads: CASSLGVYYEQYF. For the CDR3, the DNA is TGTGCCAGCAGTTTAGGGGTGTACTACGAGCAGTACTTC.

The rearrangement links TRBV7-9 to TRBJ2-7, with 12 bases that match TRBD2. V lost 1 base, J lost 0 bases, and 7 bases stayed unmatched. Germline values: CDR1 SEHNR, CDR2 FQNEAQ (reference sequence). The CDR3 extends over 18 amino acids. DNA of the CDR3: TGTGCCAGCAGCTTAGTACGACTAGCGGGGGAACCCTCCTACGAGCAGTACTTC. It translates to CASSLVRLAGEPSYEQYF.

The chain joins TRBV2 to TRBJ2-1, with 12 positions matching TRBD1. The germline V gene has CDR1 SNHLY and CDR2 FYNNEI. The CDR3 totals 18 residues. The junction had 10 bases not matched to a gene; V was cut back by 7 bases and J by 0 bases. As DNA, the CDR3 is TGTGCCAGCAAGGGGACAGGGGGCCCCCGCACCTCCTACAATGAGCAGTTCTTC. It is translated as CASKGTGGPRTSYNEQFF.

The chain couples TRBV9 to TRBJ2-2, with 9 bases aligning to TRBD1. J lost 6 bases, V lost 0 bases, and 0 bases had no gene match. CDR1 is SGDLS and CDR2 is YYNGEE in the germline V gene. CDR3 length: 14 residues. DNA of the CDR3: TGTGCCAGCAGCGTAGGACAGGGGGCCGGGGAGCTGTTTTTT. Its protein is CASSVGQGAGELFF. Full variable domain (outside the CDR3, taken from reference TRBV9 and TRBJ2-2): DSGVTQTPKHLITATGQRVTLRCSPRSGDLSVYWYQQSLDQGLQFLIQYYNGEERAKGNILERFSAQQFPDLHSELNLSSLELGDSALYFCASSVGQGAGELFFGEGSRLTVL.

With regard to this clone: The same CDR3 arises from other DNA sequences in this sample as well. The rearrangement links TRBV6-2 or TRBV6-3 to TRBJ2-7; D uncertain. CDR1 MNHEY and CDR2 SVGEGT come from the germline V gene. V was trimmed by 6 bases and J by 4 bases, leaving 7 bases between them. The CDR3 contains 11 residues. As DNA, the CDR3 is TGTGCCAGCAGCCCAGCTTACGAGCAGTACTTC. Translating gives CASSPAYEQYF.

In this sample, this clone turned up once. This chain connects TRBV4-3 to TRBJ2-1, with D tentatively TRBD1 (5 bases). Deletions cut 3 bases from V and 4 bases from J, with 19 bases between. CDR3 length: 17 residues. Germline CDR1 is LGHNA and CDR2 is YSLEER. The CDR3 protein is CASSQETTAPLYNEQFF. Here the CDR3 DNA reads TGCGCCAGCAGCCAGGAGACGACAGCACCTCTTTACAATGAGCAGTTCTTC.

The chain uses TRBV7-2 and TRBJ2-2, with a possible D match to TRBD2 (7 bases). V lost 1 base and J 7 bases, leaving 10 bases between the germline ends. Germline loops: CDR1 SGHTA, CDR2 FQGNSA. The CDR3 is 14 residues long. CDR3 in amino acids: CASSLGGGVGELFF. For the CDR3, the DNA is TGTGCCAGCAGCTTAGGCGGGGGCGTCGGGGAGCTGTTTTTT.

This clone has a handful of counts. The V call is TRBV6-5, the J call TRBJ2-7; maybe TRBD2 (6 bases). This CDR3 has 16 residues. The V end was cut by 0 bases, the J end by 3 bases, with 15 bases between. Germline V lookup: CDR1 MNHEY, CDR2 SVGAGI. The chain's CDR3 is CASSYSAAGYHYEQYF. In nucleotides, the CDR3 is TGTGCCAGCAGTTACTCAGCAGCGGGTTATCACTACGAGCAGTACTTC.

The chain uses TRBV7-3 and TRBJ2-4, with D possibly being TRBD2 (6 bases). The CDR3 covers 16 residues. Germline V lookup: CDR1 SGHTA, CDR2 FQGTGA. V lost 3 bases and J lost 1, with 13 bases in between. Here the CDR3 DNA reads TGTGCCAGCAGCTTGGAGGCACGGGGGGCCAAAAACATTCAGTACTTC. This translates into CASSLEARGAKNIQYF.

With regard to this clone: Other DNA sequences from this sample encode an identical CDR3 as well. The chain joins TRBV3-1 (or the pseudogene TRBV3-2) to TRBJ1-2, with unresolved D. In germline, CDR1 is LGHDT, CDR2 YNNKEL (reference sequence). Deletions cut 5 bases from V and 5 bases from J, with 9 bases between. There are 12 residues in the CDR3. CDR3 sequence (DNA): TGTGCCAGCAGCGGAACGGGGTATGGCTACACCTTC. Translated: CASSGTGYGYTF.

Only one count was recorded for this clone. This rearrangement joins TRBV7-9 to TRBJ2-1; D gene unclear. V lost 0 bases, J lost 8 bases, and 8 bases lay in between. Looked up from germline, CDR1 is SEHNR and CDR2 is FQNEAQ (reference sequence). The CDR3 totals 13 residues. The DNA for the CDR3 is TGTGCCAGCAGCTTAGCAAAATGGGATGAGCAGTTCTTC. It is translated as CASSLAKWDEQFF.

V is TRBV7-8 and J is TRBJ2-7; either TRBD1 or TRBD2 may supply D (5 bases each). V lost 0 bases and J lost 3, with 12 bases in between. Germline V gene lookup returns CDR1 SGHVS and CDR2 FQNEAQ. There are 15 residues in the CDR3. The CDR3 loop reads CASSLALGTDYEQYF. The CDR3 coding sequence is TGTGCCAGCAGCTTAGCGCTTGGGACGGACTACGAGCAGTACTTC.

J is TRBJ2-7 and V is TRBV2, with TRBD1 as a possible D gene (5 bases). This CDR3 region has 14 residues. With 4 bases removed from V and 6 bases from J, the gap between germline ends came to 16 bases. The germline V gene encodes CDR1 SNHLY and CDR2 FYNNEI. CDR3 in amino acids: CASSVRQGVGEQYF. The DNA of the CDR3 is TGTGCCAGCAGTGTTCGTCAGGGTGTGGGCGAGCAGTACTTC.

The V and J genes are TRBV15 and TRBJ1-4, with D unresolved. V lost 0 bases to trimming and J lost 8 bases, with 10 bases between them. Germline V gene lookup returns CDR1 LNHNV and CDR2 YYDKDF (reference sequence). The CDR3 is 14 amino acids. The CDR3 spells CATSRDAVGEKLFF. In nucleotides, the CDR3 is TGTGCCACCAGCAGAGATGCGGTTGGAGAAAAACTGTTTTTT.

The DNA for the CDR3 is TGTGCCAGTTTCCCCGGGACAAGCCTTTTCACAGCTAACTATGGCTACACCTTC. This sequence encodes CASFPGTSLFTANYGYTF. The genes are TRBV19 and TRBJ1-2; D possibly corresponds to TRBD1 (6 bases). Germline V CDR1 and CDR2: LNHDA, SQIVND (reference sequence). CDR3 length: 18 amino acids. The V end was cut by 8 bases, the J end by 0 bases, with 25 bases between.

The chain is built from TRBV4-1 and TRBJ2-3; 8 nucleotides line up with TRBD2. The germline V gene has CDR1 MGHRA and CDR2 YSYEKL. The CDR3 totals 19 residues. Germline trimming cut 1 base from V and 1 base from J; bases unmatched to any gene: 13. CDR3 sequence reads: CASSQVPGGGLRGTDTQYF. The CDR3 DNA is TGCGCCAGCAGCCAAGTCCCAGGCGGGGGGTTAAGGGGCACAGATACGCAGTATTTT.

In DNA, the CDR3 is TGTGCCAGCACCCTGGAGAAAGGATCTGAAGCTTTCTTT. Amino acids: CASTLEKGSEAFF. This chain joins TRBV12-3 or TRBV12-4 and TRBJ1-1; D gene ambiguous. The length of the CDR3 is 13 residues. V lost 7 bases to trimming and J lost 6 bases, with 15 bases between them.

The J gene is TRBJ2-1, the V gene TRBV9, with 9 bases that match TRBD1. Per germline, CDR1 SGDLS and CDR2 YYNGEE. The junction had 5 bases not matched to a gene; V was cut back by 0 bases and J by 7 bases. This CDR3 has 15 residues. The CDR3 coding sequence is TGTGCCAGCAGCGTAGTGGGGACAGGGATGAATGAGCAGTTCTTC. This gives the protein CASSVVGTGMNEQFF.

The V and J genes are TRBV2 and TRBJ2-5; no clear D gene. The germline V gene has CDR1 SNHLY and CDR2 FYNNEI. The CDR3 has 13 amino acids. V was clipped by 2 bases and J by 5 bases, with 9 bases between them. CDR3 sequence: CASSELLRETQYF. The CDR3 DNA follows: TGTGCCAGCAGTGAATTGCTGAGGGAGACCCAGTACTTC.

The chain has TRBV9 and TRBJ2-1; possible D gene TRBD1, 6 bases. Germline lookup yields CDR1 SGDLS and CDR2 YYNGEE. This CDR3 is 16 amino acids long. The V end lost 3 bases, the J end lost 4 bases, and 17 bases lay between the germline ends. The CDR3 here is CASSAIQGFGYNEQFF. For the CDR3, the DNA is TGTGCCAGCAGCGCGATCCAGGGGTTTGGGTACAATGAGCAGTTCTTC.

The table lists this clone with a few counts. V and J are TRBV21-1 and TRBJ2-7; the D segment call TRBD1 is taken from the table without a DNA check. TRBV21-1 constitutes a pseudogene. CDR3 length: 12 residues. The CDR3 loop reads CASTDNSYEQYF. The CDR3 coding sequence is TGTGCCAGCACGGACAACTCCTACGAGCAGTACTTC.